Below are 13 T cell receptor beta chains sequenced from a single sample in a study of blood T cell repertoires in COVID-19. Produced via immunoSEQ multiplex PCR; TCRdb's table is partial and in-frame only. The data show 250,000 to 300,000 clones, roughly 91% seen once. Specimen: PBMCs or T cells enriched from blood (not recorded which). The origin of the receptors is a woman aged 55-75 years who had recovered from COVID-19.

The chain couples TRBV18 to TRBJ2-1, with TRBD2 identical over 11 bases. CDR3 length equals 14 residues. Germline assignment: CDR1 KGHSH and CDR2 LQKENI. V was clipped by 7 bases and J by 6 bases; unmatched bases: 5. CDR3 bases: TGTGCCAGCTGCAAGACTAGCGGGACCAATGAGCAGTTCTTC. Protein: CASCKTSGTNEQFF.

This chain joins TRBV19 and TRBJ1-5; 7 bases fit TRBD1. Germline V gene lookup returns CDR1 LNHDA and CDR2 SQIVND (reference sequence). This CDR3 contains 15 residues. The trim removed 5 bases at V and 5 bases at J, leaving 9 bases unmatched. Written as DNA, the CDR3 is TGTGCCAGTAGTCGGGGGACAGCCGAGGATCAGCCCCAGCATTTT. As protein: CASSRGTAEDQPQHF.

DNA for the CDR3: TGTGCCAGCACCCAGGGGGGTAGCTCCTACAATGAGCAGTTCTTC. Amino acid sequence: CASTQGGSSYNEQFF. The chain couples TRBV28 to TRBJ2-1; D might be TRBD1 (7 bases). Trimming shortened V by 7 bases and J by 0 bases, and 13 bases separated the two germline ends. The CDR3 contains 15 residues. The V gene's germline CDR1 is MDHEN and CDR2 SYDVKM.

The gene calls are TRBV7-2 and TRBJ2-7; 7 bases map to TRBD2. CDR1 is SGHTA and CDR2 is FQGNSA in the germline V gene. Unmatched junction bases numbered 3, after V lost 4 bases and J lost 0 bases. The CDR3 is made up of 14 amino acids. CDR3 nucleotides: TGTGCCAGCAGCTCGACTAGCTACTCCTACGAGCAGTACTTC. It translates to CASSSTSYSYEQYF. The full variable domain, with the rest looked up from reference TRBV7-2 and TRBJ2-7, is GAGVSQSPSNKVTEKGKDVELRCDPISGHTALYWYRQSLGQGLEFLIYFQGNSAPDKSGLPSDRFSAERTGGSVSTLTIQRTQQEDSAVYLCASSSTSYSYEQYFGPGTRLTVT.

This clone came up a few times. The V gene is TRBV19, the J gene TRBJ2-2, with 9 nucleotides matching TRBD2. Germline loops: CDR1 LNHDA, CDR2 SQIVND (reference sequence). With V trimmed by 7 bases and J by 7 bases, 16 bases remained unmatched. The CDR3 totals 17 residues. CDR3: CASNGAMREGRNGELFF. CDR3 bases: TGTGCCAGTAATGGGGCTATGCGGGAGGGCCGAAACGGGGAGCTGTTTTTT.

This chain uses TRBV10-3 with TRBJ2-1; TRBD1 agrees at 8 bases. Germline V gene data show CDR1 as ENHRY and CDR2 as SYGVKD. Trimming at V came to 2 bases and at J to 8 bases, leaving 8 bases not matched to a gene. The CDR3 sequence is 15 residues long. The CDR3 spells CAISEGQGAWDEQFF. CDR3 DNA: TGTGCCATCAGTGAGGGGCAGGGGGCCTGGGATGAGCAGTTCTTC.

This clone was observed once. The chain joins TRBV19 to TRBJ1-5, with D tentatively TRBD1 (6 bases). The CDR3 is 13 amino acids. V was cut by 5 bases and J by 3 bases, with 8 bases left in between. Germline-derived CDR1 and CDR2 are LNHDA and SQIVND (reference sequence). The CDR3 DNA reads TGTGCCAGTAGTCCAGGGGTCAATCAGCCCCAGCATTTT. Translation: CASSPGVNQPQHF.

This chain uses TRBV5-4 with TRBJ2-1; perhaps TRBD2 as D (6 bases). Trimming stripped 4 bases from V and 8 bases from J, with 22 bases between. There are 16 residues in the CDR3. Germline loops: CDR1 SGHNT, CDR2 YYREEE (reference sequence). In DNA, the CDR3 is TGTGCCAGCAGCGGTGGCCCGGGGGTCCAGGTCGATGAGCAGTTCTTC. Its translation is CASSGGPGVQVDEQFF.

V is TRBV24-1 and J is TRBJ1-2, with D tentatively TRBD1 (6 bases). Trimming removed 4 bases from V and 6 bases from J, with 11 bases in between. The CDR3 loop spans 13 amino acids. The germline V gene has CDR1 KGHDR and CDR2 SFDVKD. CDR3 in amino acids: CATSDPYRDGYTF. The CDR3 nucleotides read TGTGCCACCAGTGACCCCTACAGGGATGGCTACACCTTC.

This chain uses TRBV7-2 with TRBJ2-7; D is ambiguous. CDR3 size: 14 residues. V dropped 1 base and J dropped 0 bases, with 7 bases sitting between them. The germline gives CDR1 SGHTA, CDR2 FQGNSA. The CDR3 DNA sequence: TGTGCCAGCAGCTTAGACTGGAGCTCCTACGAGCAGTACTTC. This gives the protein CASSLDWSSYEQYF.

This rearrangement joins TRBV6-6 to TRBJ1-1; D possibly corresponds to TRBD1 (6 bases). Per the germline V gene, CDR1 is MNHNY and CDR2 is SVGAGI (reference sequence). The CDR3 totals 15 residues. With 5 bases removed from V and 2 bases from J, the gap between germline ends came to 15 bases. The CDR3 nucleotides are TGTGCCAGCAGTACAGGGATAAGGGTAAACACTGAAGCTTTCTTT. Protein product: CASSTGIRVNTEAFF.

This chain joins TRBV21-1 and TRBJ2-5; the table assigns TRBD2, which was not confirmed against the DNA. TRBV21-1 is flagged as a pseudogene. The CDR3 is 11 residues long. CDR3 in amino acids: CASGGEETQYF. DNA of the CDR3: TGTGCCAGCGGGGGGGAGGAGACCCAGTACTTC.

J is TRBJ1-6 and V is TRBV28, with a weak D call TRBD1 (5 bases). The CDR3 contains 14 residues. V was cut by 6 bases and J by 7 bases, with 13 bases left in between. The germline gives CDR1 MDHEN, CDR2 SYDVKM. CDR3 sequence reads: CASSMGGGNSPLHF. In nucleotides, the CDR3 is TGTGCCAGCAGCATGGGGGGTGGGAATTCACCCCTCCACTTT.